Below are 28 T cell receptor beta chains sequenced from a single sample in a study of beta chain features in type 1 diabetes. The study reverse transcribed the entire isolated RNA, so it sequenced expressed TCRB transcripts. Clones were sequenced by immunoSEQ multiplex PCR, and TCRdb holds only the in-frame ones, with some missing. The sample gives about 620,000 clones, roughly 16% of which show up once; roughly 0.098% is in the top ten. Sequencing was performed on naive CD4+ T cells from blood. Receptors originate from a man between 18 and 29 years old in good health.

This clone came up a few times. The chain carries TRBV4-1 and TRBJ2-7, with D perhaps TRBD2 (5 bases). Per germline, CDR1 MGHRA and CDR2 YSYEKL. The CDR3 has 15 amino acids. V lost 2 bases, J lost 5 bases, and 16 bases lay in between. For the CDR3, the DNA is TGCGCCAGCAGCCAATGGGGAGCCCTTGGCGACGAGCAGTACTTC. Translating it yields CASSQWGALGDEQYF.

This sequence joins TRBV28 and TRBJ1-6; D call uncertain. The V end lost 5 bases, the J end lost 8 bases, and 16 bases lay between the germline ends. Germline V CDR1 and CDR2: MDHEN, SYDVKM. The CDR3 consists of 15 residues. As DNA, the CDR3 is TGTGCCAGCAGTCCCTATAAAACAGAGCATTCACCCCTCCACTTT. It codes for CASSPYKTEHSPLHF. Combining the CDR3 with reference TRBV28 and TRBJ1-6 gives the whole variable domain DVKVTQSSRYLVKRTGEKVFLECVQDMDHENMFWYRQDPGLGLRLIYFSYDVKMKEKGDIPEGYSVSREKKERFSLILESASTNQTSMYLCASSPYKTEHSPLHFGNGTRLTVT.

V gene TRBV4-1 combines with J gene TRBJ2-4; the D gene is possibly TRBD1 (5 bases). The CDR3 covers 14 residues. The V gene's germline CDR1 is MGHRA and CDR2 YSYEKL. Trimming pared 3 bases from V and 6 bases from J, leaving 12 bases between. For the CDR3, the DNA is TGCGCCAGCAGCCAGATTACAGGTCTAAACATTCAGTACTTC. Protein sequence: CASSQITGLNIQYF.

The gene calls are TRBV7-2 and TRBJ2-7, with 11 bases fitting TRBD1. This CDR3 is 15 amino acids long. The V gene's germline CDR1 is SGHTA and CDR2 FQGNSA. After removal of 3 bases from V and 2 bases from J, the junction contained 3 bases not matched to a gene. This chain's CDR3 is CASSLGQGVTYEQYF. The CDR3, as DNA: TGTGCCAGCAGCTTGGGACAGGGGGTAACCTACGAGCAGTACTTC.

Only a few counts were recorded for this clone. The chain recombines TRBV29-1 with TRBJ1-1; 9 bases are a match to TRBD1. V dropped 8 bases and J dropped 1; count of bases not matched to a gene: 2. The CDR3 sequence is 12 residues long. Germline CDR1 is SQVTM and CDR2 is ANQGSEA. The CDR3 nucleotides are TGCAGCTGGGACAGGGAGAACACTGAAGCTTTCTTT. Protein sequence: CSWDRENTEAFF.

The chain uses TRBV5-1 and TRBJ2-6; D is possibly TRBD1 (5 bases). The germline V gene has CDR1 SGHRS and CDR2 YFSETQ. V was clipped by 4 bases and J by 1 base, with 15 bases between them. The CDR3 has 17 amino acids. CDR3 DNA: TGCGCCAGCAGCCCCTACACACAGGTTTCTGGGGCCAACGTCCTGACTTTC. Protein product: CASSPYTQVSGANVLTF.

The V and J genes are TRBV19 and TRBJ2-1; D gene uncertain. Germline loops: CDR1 LNHDA, CDR2 SQIVND (reference sequence). The CDR3 totals 15 residues. Trimming pared 1 base from V and 9 bases from J, leaving 16 bases between. The CDR3: CASSIARTPNSEQFF. As DNA, the CDR3 is TGTGCCAGTAGTATAGCCAGGACGCCTAACAGTGAGCAGTTCTTC.

The genes are TRBV5-1 and TRBJ2-3, with D uncertain. The germline CDR1 and CDR2 sequences are SGHRS and YFSETQ. The CDR3 totals 13 residues. The germline V and J ends were trimmed by 3 bases and 4 bases, with 9 bases remaining between them. The CDR3 DNA follows: TGCGCCAGCAGCTACGCGGTAGCAGATACGCAGTATTTT. Translated: CASSYAVADTQYF. The full variable domain, its missing parts supplied by reference TRBV5-1 and TRBJ2-3, is KAGVTQTPRYLIKTRGQQVTLSCSPISGHRSVSWYQQTPGQGLQFLFEYFSETQRNKGNFPGRFSGRQFSNSRSEMNVSTLELGDSALYLCASSYAVADTQYFGPGTRLTVL.

J is TRBJ2-5 and V is TRBV30, with 7 bases aligning to TRBD1. V lost 2 bases and J lost 0; bases outside the gene matches: 6. This CDR3 has 15 amino acids. The germline CDR1 and CDR2 sequences are GTSNPN and SVGIG (reference sequence). The CDR3 sequence is CAWSTGQPNQETQYF. For the CDR3, the DNA is TGTGCCTGGAGTACGGGACAGCCCAACCAAGAGACCCAGTACTTC. Full variable domain (rest looked up from reference TRBV30 and TRBJ2-5): SQTIHQWPATLVQPVGSPLSLECTVEGTSNPNLYWYRQAAGRGLQLLFYSVGIGQISSEVPQNLSASRPQDRQFILSSKKLLLSDSGFYLCAWSTGQPNQETQYFGPGTRLLVL.

Worth noting for this clone: Other DNA variants within this sample encode the same CDR3. The rearrangement joins TRBV19 to TRBJ2-5; D could derive from TRBD1 or TRBD2 (6 bases each). Germline V CDR1 and CDR2: LNHDA, SQIVND (reference sequence). This CDR3 contains 14 residues. The V gene lost 2 bases and the J gene lost 2 bases, with 9 bases spanning the gap. The DNA of the CDR3 is TGTGCCAGTAGTATAAGGAGGGGGCAAGAGACCCAGTACTTC. It translates to CASSIRRGQETQYF. The full variable domain, its missing parts supplied by reference TRBV19 and TRBJ2-5, is DGGITQSPKYLFRKEGQNVTLSCEQNLNHDAMYWYRQDPGQGLRLIYYSQIVNDFQKGDIAEGYSVSREKKESFPLTVTSAQKNPTAFYLCASSIRRGQETQYFGPGTRLLVL.

The gene calls are TRBV29-1 and TRBJ1-4; D might be TRBD1 (5 bases). The CDR3 has 13 residues. In germline, CDR1 is SQVTM, CDR2 ANQGSEA. V was shortened by 5 bases and J by 8 bases, with 15 bases between the two germline ends. For the CDR3, the DNA is TGCAGCGTTCAACGGGGCCTTTACGAAAAACTGTTTTTT. This sequence encodes CSVQRGLYEKLFF.

In its sample, this clone was seen a few times. This chain connects TRBV6-5 to TRBJ2-5; D is unclear. Germline V gives CDR1 MNHEY, CDR2 SVGAGI. The CDR3 totals 13 residues. V was clipped by 1 base and J by 5 bases, with 8 bases between them. CDR3 protein: CASSYLTKETQYF. The CDR3 DNA reads as TGTGCCAGCAGTTACTTAACAAAGGAGACCCAGTACTTC.

This clone showed up just a few times. The CDR3 region has the DNA TGTGCCAGCAGTTCCACGGACAGGCCGAGAAACATTCAGTACTTC. Translation gives CASSSTDRPRNIQYF. V and J are TRBV28 and TRBJ2-4; TRBD1 matches at 7 bases. The V and J ends lost 4 bases and 6 bases, in that order; junction bases with no gene match: 9. The length of the CDR3 is 15 residues. Germline CDR1 reads MDHEN; CDR2 reads SYDVKM.

This clone was detected only a few times. This chain joins TRBV7-6 and TRBJ2-1; 13 bases line up with TRBD2. The CDR3 is 19 residues long. The germline gives CDR1 SGHVS, CDR2 FNYEAQ. J was trimmed by 7 bases and V by 5 bases; bases with no gene match: 17. CDR3 DNA sequence: TGTGCCAGCAGCCGTACAGGGGCAGGGACTAGCGGGAAGGGTAATGAGCAGTTCTTC. Amino acid sequence: CASSRTGAGTSGKGNEQFF.

This clone has a handful of counts. This chain uses TRBV5-1 with TRBJ2-5; perhaps TRBD2 as D (6 bases). The CDR3 is made up of 13 amino acids. Trimming took off 4 bases at V and 4 bases at J, with 11 bases between the two ends. Looked up from germline, CDR1 is SGHRS and CDR2 is YFSETQ. The CDR3 protein is CASSAEGAETQYF. As DNA, the CDR3 is TGCGCCAGCAGCGCGGAGGGTGCAGAGACCCAGTACTTC.

This clone was observed a few times. One junction end disagrees with the germline gene, perhaps due to a read error. The chain links TRBV18 to TRBJ1-4, with a weak D call TRBD1 (6 bases). In germline, CDR1 is KGHSH, CDR2 LQKENI. CDR3 size: 17 residues. CDR3 nucleotide sequence: TGTGCCATCTCACCATCGGTAAACAGGGTGGTTGTCGAAAAACTGTTTTTT. Its translation: CAISPSVNRVVVEKLFF.

About this clone: The same CDR3 also results from other DNA sequences found in this sample. The rearrangement joins TRBV4-2 to TRBJ1-5; 8 bases are a match to TRBD1. There are 14 residues in the CDR3. Germline loops: CDR1 LGHNA, CDR2 YNFKEQ. After removal of 1 base from V and 4 bases from J, the junction contained 0 bases not matched to a gene. The CDR3 loop reads CASSQGTGNQPQHF. The CDR3 region has the DNA TGTGCCAGCAGCCAAGGGACAGGGAATCAGCCCCAGCATTTT.

In this sample, this clone turned up a few times. The genes are TRBV7-9 and TRBJ2-5; a possible D gene is TRBD2 (6 bases). The germline gives CDR1 SEHNR, CDR2 FQNEAQ (reference sequence). This CDR3 has 14 residues. V dropped 5 bases and J dropped 4 bases, with 14 bases sitting between them. CDR3 DNA sequence: TGTGCCAGCAGCCAACCCCCCGGGGGAGAGACCCAGTACTTC. It translates to CASSQPPGGETQYF. The complete variable domain, with remaining parts taken from reference TRBV7-9 and TRBJ2-5, reads DTGVSQNPRHKITKRGQNVTFRCDPISEHNRLYWYRQTLGQGPEFLTYFQNEAQLEKSRLLSDRFSAERPKGSFSTLEIQRTEQGDSAMYLCASSQPPGGETQYFGPGTRLLVL.

V and J are TRBV19 and TRBJ2-7; a possible D gene is TRBD2 (6 bases). Germline assignment: CDR1 LNHDA and CDR2 SQIVND (reference sequence). The CDR3 is 15 residues long. Trimming took 1 base from V and 0 from J, leaving 10 bases between them. The CDR3 sequence is CASSIAGARSYEQYF. The CDR3 nucleotides are TGTGCCAGTAGTATAGCGGGAGCCCGCTCCTACGAGCAGTACTTC.

This clone has just a few counts. This sequence joins TRBV5-1 and TRBJ2-6; 10 bases align to TRBD2. Unmatched junction bases numbered 5, after V lost 1 base and J lost 1 base. Germline CDR1 SGHRS, CDR2 YFSETQ. This CDR3 region has 18 residues. CDR3 loop: CASSLFASGSSGANVLTF. In nucleotides, the CDR3 is TGCGCCAGCAGCTTGTTTGCTAGCGGGAGTTCTGGGGCCAACGTCCTGACTTTC.

This clone showed up just once. The chain links TRBV18 to TRBJ2-2; TRBD1 matches 9 bases. The germline gives CDR1 KGHSH, CDR2 LQKENI. The CDR3 spans 16 residues. The V and J ends lost 6 bases and 0 bases, in that order; junction bases with no gene match: 5. The CDR3 reads CASSTRTGANTGELFF. CDR3 coding DNA: TGTGCCAGCTCGACTAGGACAGGGGCGAACACCGGGGAGCTGTTTTTT.

There are a few counts of this clone. The V gene is TRBV10-3, the J gene TRBJ2-5, with D possibly TRBD1 on 5 matching bases. The germline V gene encodes CDR1 ENHRY and CDR2 SYGVKD. V shed 3 bases and J shed 3 bases, with 8 bases lying between them. The CDR3 has 13 amino acids. The CDR3 sequence is CAISDSREETQYF. CDR3 DNA: TGTGCCATCAGTGACTCCAGGGAAGAGACCCAGTACTTC.

The J gene is TRBJ1-1, the V gene TRBV7-9; TRBD1 matches 7 bases. The trim removed 10 bases at V and 4 bases at J, leaving 15 bases unmatched. Germline values: CDR1 SEHNR, CDR2 FQNEAQ (reference sequence). The CDR3 is 15 amino acids. The CDR3 loop is CATSEQGTEVTEAFF. For the CDR3, the DNA is TGTGCCACCTCCGAACAGGGGACAGAGGTCACTGAAGCTTTCTTT. The full variable domain, completed using reference TRBV7-9 and TRBJ1-1, is DTGVSQNPRHKITKRGQNVTFRCDPISEHNRLYWYRQTLGQGPEFLTYFQNEAQLEKSRLLSDRFSAERPKGSFSTLEIQRTEQGDSAMYLCATSEQGTEVTEAFFGQGTRLTVV.

V is TRBV6-5 and J is TRBJ2-6; D is unresolved. Germline V CDR1 and CDR2: MNHEY, SVGAGI. With 8 bases removed from V and 0 bases from J, the gap between germline ends came to 11 bases. The CDR3 runs 15 residues. The CDR3 here is CASLPWSSGANVLTF. CDR3 nucleotide sequence: TGTGCCAGCCTCCCATGGAGCTCTGGGGCCAACGTCCTGACTTTC.

The rearrangement uses TRBV9 and TRBJ2-3; 10 bases match TRBD2. V lost 4 bases and J lost 5; bases outside the gene matches: 10. The CDR3 spans 16 residues. The germline V gene encodes CDR1 SGDLS and CDR2 YYNGEE. CDR3 in amino acids: CASSPEKRGGGDTQYF. In DNA form, the CDR3 reads TGTGCCAGCAGCCCCGAGAAGCGGGGGGGAGGAGATACGCAGTATTTT.

The CDR3 protein is CASSVSGRLYNEQFF. Here the CDR3 DNA reads TGTGCCAGCAGCGTATCGGGGAGACTCTACAATGAGCAGTTCTTC. V gene TRBV5-8 combines with J gene TRBJ2-1; D might be TRBD2 (5 bases). CDR1 is SGHTS, CDR2 YDEGEE, per germline. V lost 4 bases, J lost 3 bases, and 14 bases lay in between. The CDR3 length is 15 residues.

This chain joins TRBV7-2 and TRBJ1-5, with 9 bases lining up with TRBD1. J was trimmed by 6 bases and V by 5 bases; bases with no gene match: 8. CDR1 and CDR2 (germline): SGHTA, FQGNSA. The CDR3 spans 15 residues. The CDR3 DNA reads TGTGCCAGCAGCGCCCGGGACAGGGCTCTTCAGCCCCAGCATTTT. It codes for CASSARDRALQPQHF.

In its sample, this clone was seen a few times. V usage is TRBV5-1 and J usage is TRBJ2-7; possibly TRBD1 or TRBD2 for D (5 bases each). V dropped 0 bases and J dropped 2 bases, with 12 bases sitting between them. CDR1 SGHRS and CDR2 YFSETQ come from the germline V gene. The CDR3 consists of 15 residues. The DNA of the CDR3 is TGCGCCAGCAGCTTGGCTGGGACGGCTACCTACGAGCAGTACTTC. This sequence encodes CASSLAGTATYEQYF.